The 15 T cell receptor beta chains in this list originate from one sample, sequenced in a study of blood T cell repertoires in COVID-19. Data came from immunoSEQ multiplex PCR; TCRdb stores just in-frame clones and leaves some out. The sample lists approximately 76,000 clones, approximately 80% seen once, with 8.5% to 14% in the top ten. The sample was peripheral blood. Receptor source: a middle-aged man with acute or convalescent COVID-19.

CDR3 nucleotide sequence: TGTGCCAGCAGCCTTGCTAGCGCGGACGGGGAGCTGTTTTTT. This translates into CASSLASADGELFF. The J gene is TRBJ2-2, the V gene TRBV9; possibly TRBD2 for D (6 bases). This CDR3 spans 14 amino acids. The germline gives CDR1 SGDLS, CDR2 YYNGEE. V lost 4 bases and J 7 bases, leaving 14 bases between the germline ends.

V and J are TRBV27 and TRBJ2-7, with TRBD1 as a possible D gene (6 bases). This CDR3 has 16 amino acids. Trimming took 8 bases from V and 2 from J, leaving 22 bases between them. Germline-derived CDR1 and CDR2 are MNHEY and SMNVEV (reference sequence). CDR3 in DNA: TGTGCCAGCGGGACATTAGGTATCGGGCCTACCTACGAGCAGTACTTC. As protein: CASGTLGIGPTYEQYF.

This clone was observed a few times. The rearrangement uses TRBV19 and TRBJ1-2, with D hard to call. From germline, CDR1 is LNHDA and CDR2 SQIVND (reference sequence). V lost 6 bases and J 5 bases, leaving 16 bases between the germline ends. The CDR3 loop spans 14 amino acids. CDR3: CASRFVTPGYGYTF. CDR3 sequence (DNA): TGTGCCAGTAGGTTCGTCACCCCCGGGTATGGCTACACCTTC.

This sequence joins TRBV6-6 and TRBJ2-7; D is perhaps TRBD2 (6 bases). The CDR3 is 15 residues long. The V and J ends lost 6 bases and 2 bases respectively, with 17 bases between them. The germline V gene encodes CDR1 MNHNY and CDR2 SVGAGI (reference sequence). This CDR3 reads CASRTGVGGAYEQYF. The CDR3 DNA reads TGTGCCAGCAGAACCGGGGTGGGAGGTGCCTACGAGCAGTACTTC.

The gene calls are TRBV2 and TRBJ1-5; D not certain. This CDR3 region has 15 residues. Trimming removed 6 bases at V and 6 bases at J, with 18 bases between. Germline loops: CDR1 SNHLY, CDR2 FYNNEI. The CDR3 sequence: CASRRREVFSQPQHF. In nucleotides, the CDR3 is TGTGCCAGCAGGCGAAGAGAGGTTTTCAGTCAGCCCCAGCATTTT.

The CDR3 DNA reads as TGTGCCAGCTCACTCTTAAAAGCGGGAGCGACTTTTGAGCAGTTCTTC. Its translation is CASSLLKAGATFEQFF. The V gene is TRBV18, the J gene TRBJ2-1, with 8 bases matching TRBD2. CDR3 length equals 16 residues. With V trimmed by 4 bases and J by 9 bases, 14 bases remained unmatched. Germline values: CDR1 KGHSH, CDR2 LQKENI. The full variable domain, its missing parts supplied by reference TRBV18 and TRBJ2-1, is NAGVMQNPRHLVRRRGQEARLRCSPMKGHSHVYWYRQLPEEGLKFMVYLQKENIIDESGMPKERFSAEFPKEGPSILRIQQVVRGDSAAYFCASSLLKAGATFEQFFGPGTRLTVL.

V and J are TRBV11-3 and TRBJ2-1, with a possible D match to TRBD1 (7 bases). Germline assignment: CDR1 SGHNT and CDR2 YENEEA. Deletions cut 3 bases from V and 8 bases from J, with 14 bases between. There are 14 residues in the CDR3. CDR3 residues: CASSLSSRGDEQFF. The CDR3 DNA follows: TGTGCCAGCAGCTTGAGCTCCAGGGGGGATGAGCAGTTCTTC.

The table lists this clone with a count of one. V and J are TRBV7-2 and TRBJ2-3; possible D gene TRBD2, 6 bases. V was trimmed by 1 base and J by 5 bases, leaving 16 bases between them. CDR1 SGHTA and CDR2 FQGNSA come from the germline V gene. This CDR3 has 16 residues. For the CDR3, the DNA is TGTGCCAGCAGCTTAGGGAGGGGAAGGCTAAGAGATACGCAGTATTTT. Its translation: CASSLGRGRLRDTQYF.

This clone was recorded once. The chain combines TRBV7-9 with TRBJ2-5, with D uncertain. The CDR3 is 15 amino acids. The V and J ends lost 0 bases and 7 bases respectively, with 15 bases between them. CDR1 is SEHNR and CDR2 is FQNEAQ in the germline V gene (reference sequence). CDR3 nucleotide sequence: TGTGCCAGCAGCTTAGCGGTCCCTACCGGCGGGACCCAGTACTTC. As protein: CASSLAVPTGGTQYF.

J is TRBJ2-2 and V is TRBV7-3; tentative D call: TRBD1 (7 bases). The V gene's germline CDR1 is SGHTA and CDR2 FQGTGA. CDR3 length equals 17 residues. Trimming removed 3 bases from V and 2 bases from J, with 16 bases in between. CDR3 residues: CASSFLGGTANTGELFF. In DNA, the CDR3 is TGTGCCAGCAGCTTCCTCGGCGGGACAGCAAACACCGGGGAGCTGTTTTTT.

The rearrangement joins TRBV7-9 to TRBJ1-1; weak D call: TRBD1 (5 bases). The CDR3 has 15 amino acids. The germline gives CDR1 SEHNR, CDR2 FQNEAQ (reference sequence). Trimming stripped 5 bases from V and 1 base from J, with 14 bases between. CDR3 sequence reads: CASSPPGGENTEAFF. Written as DNA, the CDR3 is TGTGCCAGCAGCCCCCCGGGAGGGGAGAACACTGAAGCTTTCTTT.

The DNA for the CDR3 is TGCGCCAGCAGCCCCGGGACTAGCGGGAGAGAAGGGTCTGAGCAGTTCTTC. This encodes CASSPGTSGREGSEQFF. The chain uses TRBV5-1 and TRBJ2-1, with 14 bases lining up with TRBD2. The length of the CDR3 is 17 residues. V trimming: 4 bases; J trimming: 9 bases; junction bases outside the gene matches: 12. Germline CDR1 reads SGHRS; CDR2 reads YFSETQ. Full variable domain (rest looked up from reference TRBV5-1 and TRBJ2-1): KAGVTQTPRYLIKTRGQQVTLSCSPISGHRSVSWYQQTPGQGLQFLFEYFSETQRNKGNFPGRFSGRQFSNSRSEMNVSTLELGDSALYLCASSPGTSGREGSEQFFGPGTRLTVL.

The rearrangement links TRBV30 to TRBJ1-3, with unresolved D. V was trimmed by 5 bases and J by 0 bases, leaving 17 bases between them. The CDR3 has 16 amino acids. Germline CDR1 reads GTSNPN; CDR2 reads SVGIG (reference sequence). In nucleotides, the CDR3 is TGTGCCTGGGAAGGAGGCAGGCTGCTCTCTGGAAACACCATATATTTT. Translating gives CAWEGGRLLSGNTIYF. The variable domain in full, with the rest retrieved from reference TRBV30 and TRBJ1-3, is SQTIHQWPATLVQPVGSPLSLECTVEGTSNPNLYWYRQAAGRGLQLLFYSVGIGQISSEVPQNLSASRPQDRQFILSSKKLLLSDSGFYLCAWEGGRLLSGNTIYFGEGSWLTVV.

This clone was picked up many times. This chain connects TRBV7-9 to TRBJ1-1, with unresolved D. CDR3 length: 14 amino acids. Trimming removed 5 bases from V and 1 base from J, with 11 bases in between. The germline CDR1 and CDR2 sequences are SEHNR and FQNEAQ (reference sequence). CDR3 residues: CASSPIYKNTEAFF. CDR3 sequence (DNA): TGTGCCAGCAGCCCGATATACAAGAACACTGAAGCTTTCTTT.

This chain connects TRBV5-1 to TRBJ2-7, with D possibly matching TRBD2 (6 bases). Germline V gene lookup returns CDR1 SGHRS and CDR2 YFSETQ. Trimming stripped 6 bases from V and 3 bases from J, with 13 bases between. The CDR3 is 13 amino acids. For the CDR3, the DNA is TGCGCCAGCAATGTGGAGGGAGGCTACGAGCAGTACTTC. Amino acid sequence: CASNVEGGYEQYF.